This TCR beta chain was identified in a study of T cells in Graves' hyperthyroidism and ophthalmopathy. Any patient presenting with uncontrolled infection, other autoimmune disease, pregnancy or lactation was left out. TCR beta CDR3 regions were amplified from RNA transcripts. HTBI primers were used for first-round RT-PCR of the TCR CDR3. TCRdb reanalysed the multiplex PCR reads using MiXCR and keeps one entry per CDR3 protein. In the table there are approximately 420,000 distinct CDR3 sequences, approximately 15% of which are singletons. Germline assignment: CDR1 KGHSH and CDR2 LQKENI. This CDR3 has 15 amino acids. The V end was cut by 1 base, the J end by 2 bases, with 9 bases between.

V gene TRBV18 combines with J gene TRBJ1-5; D perhaps matches TRBD1 (5 bases). The clonotype comes from a young woman with Graves' hyperthyroidism. Sequencing input: blood. The CDR3, as DNA: TGTGCCAGCTCACCACGGGAGGGGCGCAATCAGCCCCAGCATTTT. Its translation is CASSPREGRNQPQHF. The complete variable domain, with remaining parts taken from reference TRBV18 and TRBJ1-5, reads NAGVMQNPRHLVRRRGQEARLRCSPMKGHSHVYWYRQLPEEGLKFMVYLQKENIIDESGMPKERFSAEFPKEGPSILRIQQVVRGDSAAYFCASSPREGRNQPQHFGDGTRLSIL.